This TCR beta chain was identified during a study of control samples from healthy donors and cancer patients. This CDR3 is 13 amino acids long. Deletions cut 3 bases from V and 3 bases from J, with 6 bases between. In germline, CDR1 is SNHLY, CDR2 FYNNEI. TCRdb's copy holds only in-frame clones and misses some; the assay was immunoSEQ multiplex PCR. Altogether about 55,000 clones are present, 70% to 90% being singletons, with the ten largest covering 3.8%. The TCR originated in a man between 45 and 60 years old in good health. Sequenced material: blood. This rearrangement joins TRBV2 to TRBJ1-5; D is perhaps TRBD1 (6 bases). The CDR3 region has the DNA TGTGCCAGCAGTGAGGGGGCCAATCAGCCCCAGCATTTT. This translates into CASSEGANQPQHF.